This TCR beta chain was recorded in a study of type 1 and type 2 diabetes patients listed by TCRdb under 2016. With regard to the full study: Recruited in China, the cohort was made up of 8 or 9 type 1 diabetes patients, a few type 2 diabetes patients and roughly six nondiabetic controls. Across the study, CD4+ and CD8+ T cells were positively selected from PBMCs using CD4 or CD8 MicroBeads on MACS columns. The whole study generated about 18 million paired-end reads. The study profiled TCRbeta repertoires by high-throughput sequencing to compare type 1 diabetes, type 2 diabetes and nondiabetic individuals. Type 2 diabetes patients were included as a disease comparison group for the type 1 diabetes patients. Comparing roughly 20-cycle and roughly 25-cycle amplification showed similar V gene usage, suggesting similar primer efficiencies and random PCR bias. Sequencing of the TCRbeta libraries was paired-end and was performed on Illumina HiSeq 2000 or MiSeq instruments. The study at large found these results: Because only a limited number of T2D and control samples were sequenced, some T1D-only HECs might also appear in more T2D or control samples. The study groups were not matched for age and gender, which could bias interpretation. Type 2 diabetes patients had few highly-expanded CD4+ clones (median one), and those clones made up a median about 3.9% of reads. Type 2 diabetes repertoires showed high diversity, significantly greater than type 1 diabetes repertoires in both CD4+ and CD8+ T cells. Type 2 diabetes and control samples had highly correlated V and J gene usage patterns, with the correlation between samples averaging roughly 0.97.

TCRdb records Illumina MiSeq as the sequencer. Genomic DNA from sorted T cell subsets was used as template for TCRbeta CDR3 amplification. Multiplex PCR with 30 forward and 13 reverse primers amplified the TCRbeta CDR3 region. AMPure XP beads were used to purify the PCR products, after which a second 25-cycle PCR added indices and adaptors. Before sequencing, the QIAquick Gel Extraction Kit was used to gel-purify the libraries. As for the original processing: FLASH was used to merge the paired-end reads, and IgBLAST was used to align the reads to IMGT V, D and J germline references. Reads with below 70% alignment identity to germline references were discarded, and roughly 11 million reads were retained study-wide. CDR3 boundaries, reading frame and productivity were assigned following IMGT definitions. Highly-expanded clones were defined as clones at or above 1% of reads, and diversity was measured by normalized Shannon entropy. Unpaired two-tailed t-tests were used to test for differences in Shannon entropy between groups. Using fastp trimming at Q25 and MiXCR clonotype assembly, TCRdb reanalyzed the public sequencing data and kept in-frame beta chains. Identical CDR3 proteins give one entry, which carries the most common genes and DNA. TCRdb's processing, not the authors', yielded these V and J calls. This sample holds under 300,000 distinct CDR3 sequences; 47% were observed only once. The ten largest make up roughly 15% of the sample.

The sample holds a few counts of this clonotype. Its antigen target is currently unknown. Base qualities are not recorded, but no much larger clone differs from it by a single base. CDR1 and CDR2 (SGHVS, FNYEAQ) derive from the germline V gene. V is cut back by 0 bases and J by 2 bases, with 6 bases in the junction unmatched. Reading from cysteine to phenylalanine, the CDR3 counts 16 amino acids. The only DNA kept is the CDR3, 48 bases in frame from the first base. Every diabetic patient fulfilled standard classification criteria for type 1 or type 2 diabetes, and glucose and C-peptide were evaluated using WHO-recommended methods. Exclusion applied to any donor with other autoimmune diseases or infections within the previous four weeks. Around 10 milliliters of peripheral blood were drawn from each participant. PBMCs were isolated with LymphoPrep density separation.

This sequence was found in a man aged 18 to 29 with type 2 diabetes. The specimen sequenced was peripheral blood mononuclear cells (PBMCs). Rearrangement joined TRBV7-6 to TRBJ2-5; 7 bases in between match TRBD2. The CDR3 amino acid sequence is: CASSLASGSGQETQYF. In nucleotides, the sequence is TGTGCCAGCAGCTTAGCGAGTGGTAGCGGGCAAGAGACCCAGTACTTC.